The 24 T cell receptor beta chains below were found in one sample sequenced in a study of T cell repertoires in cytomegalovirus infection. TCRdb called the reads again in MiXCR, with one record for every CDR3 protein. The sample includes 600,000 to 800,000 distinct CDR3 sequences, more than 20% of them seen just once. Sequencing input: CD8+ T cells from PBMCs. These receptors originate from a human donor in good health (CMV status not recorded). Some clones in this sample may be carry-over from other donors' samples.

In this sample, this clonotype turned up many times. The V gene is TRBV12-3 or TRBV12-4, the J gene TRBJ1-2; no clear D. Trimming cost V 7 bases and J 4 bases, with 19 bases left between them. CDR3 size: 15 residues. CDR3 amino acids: CASTPGRPSIYGYTF. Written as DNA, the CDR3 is TGTGCCAGCACCCCCGGGAGGCCGAGCATCTATGGCTACACCTTC.

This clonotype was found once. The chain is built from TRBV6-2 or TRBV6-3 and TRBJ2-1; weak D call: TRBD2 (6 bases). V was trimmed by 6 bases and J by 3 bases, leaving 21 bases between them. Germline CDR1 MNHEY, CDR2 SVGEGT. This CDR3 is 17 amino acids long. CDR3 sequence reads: CASRNQSGWARYNEQFF. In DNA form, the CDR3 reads TGTGCCAGCAGGAATCAGAGCGGGTGGGCACGCTACAATGAGCAGTTCTTC.

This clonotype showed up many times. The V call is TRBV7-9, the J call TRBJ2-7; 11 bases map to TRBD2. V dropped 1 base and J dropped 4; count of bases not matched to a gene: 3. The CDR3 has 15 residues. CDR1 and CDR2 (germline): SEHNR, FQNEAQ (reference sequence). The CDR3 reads CASSLGGLADYEQYF. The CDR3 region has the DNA TGTGCCAGCAGCTTAGGGGGACTAGCGGATTACGAGCAGTACTTC.

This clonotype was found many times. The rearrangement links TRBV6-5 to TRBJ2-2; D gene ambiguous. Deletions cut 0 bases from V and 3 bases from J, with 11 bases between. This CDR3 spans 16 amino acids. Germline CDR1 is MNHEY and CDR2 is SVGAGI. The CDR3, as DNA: TGTGCCAGCAGTTACTCGATCGGTGGGGACACCGGGGAGCTGTTTTTT. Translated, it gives CASSYSIGGDTGELFF.

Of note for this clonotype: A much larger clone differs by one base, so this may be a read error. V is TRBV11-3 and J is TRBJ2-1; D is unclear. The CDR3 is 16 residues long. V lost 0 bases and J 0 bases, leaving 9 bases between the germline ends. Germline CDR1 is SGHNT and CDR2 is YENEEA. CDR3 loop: CASSLESWSSYNEQFF. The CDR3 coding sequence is TGTGCCAGCAGCTTAGAAAGTTGGAGCTCCTACAATGAGCAGTTCTTC.

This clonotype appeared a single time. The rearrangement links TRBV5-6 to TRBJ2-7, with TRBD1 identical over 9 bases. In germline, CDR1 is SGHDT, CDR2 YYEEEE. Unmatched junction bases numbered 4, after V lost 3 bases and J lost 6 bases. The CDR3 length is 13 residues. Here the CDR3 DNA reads TGTGCCAGCAGCTCGGGGACAGGGCGCGAGCAGTACGTC. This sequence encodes CASSSGTGREQYV.

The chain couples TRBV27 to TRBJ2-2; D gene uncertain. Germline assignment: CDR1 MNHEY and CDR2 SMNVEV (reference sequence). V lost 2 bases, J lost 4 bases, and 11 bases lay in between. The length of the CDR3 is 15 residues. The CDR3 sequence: CASSLKVLSTGELFF. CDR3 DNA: TGTGCCAGCAGTTTAAAGGTGTTGAGCACCGGGGAGCTGTTTTTT.

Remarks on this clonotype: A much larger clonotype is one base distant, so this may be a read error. The CDR3 DNA sequence: TGTGCCAGCAGTTTAGTCTATAGCCACACAGATACGCAGTATTTT. Translation: CASSLVYSHTDTQYF. The rearrangement joins TRBV28 to TRBJ2-3; D remains unclear. In germline, CDR1 is MDHEN, CDR2 SYDVKM. V was pared by 2 bases and J by 2 bases, with 11 bases between. The CDR3 loop spans 15 amino acids.

The CDR3 DNA reads TGCAGTGCTAGAGCATTGACTAGCGGGGACTCCTACAATGAGCAGTTCTTC. This encodes CSARALTSGDSYNEQFF. The chain combines TRBV20-1 with TRBJ2-1; TRBD2 agrees at 11 bases. V gave up 1 base and J gave up 0 bases; unmatched junction bases: 5. The CDR3 extends over 17 amino acids. Germline-derived CDR1 and CDR2 are DFQATT and SNEGSKA (reference sequence).

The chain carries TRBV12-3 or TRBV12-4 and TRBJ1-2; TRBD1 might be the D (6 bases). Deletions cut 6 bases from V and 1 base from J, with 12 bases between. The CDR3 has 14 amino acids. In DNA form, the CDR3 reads TGTGCCAGCAGAGGGGACATCTTTAACTATGGCTACACCTTC. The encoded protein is CASRGDIFNYGYTF.

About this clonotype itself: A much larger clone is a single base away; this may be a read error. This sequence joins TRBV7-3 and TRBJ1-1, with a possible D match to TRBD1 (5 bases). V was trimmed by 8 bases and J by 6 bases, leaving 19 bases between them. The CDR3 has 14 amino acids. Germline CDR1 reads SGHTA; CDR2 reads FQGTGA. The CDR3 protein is CASRPLVTGAEAFF. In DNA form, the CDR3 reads TGTGCCAGCCGCCCCCTCGTGACGGGGGCTGAAGCTTTCTTT.

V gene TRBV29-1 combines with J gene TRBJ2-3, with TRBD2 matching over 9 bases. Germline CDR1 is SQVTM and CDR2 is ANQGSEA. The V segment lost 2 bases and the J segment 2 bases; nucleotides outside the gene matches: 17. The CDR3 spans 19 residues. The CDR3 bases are TGCAGCGTTGAAATCGCGGCTAGCGGGGTTCACCTCTCCACAGATACGCAGTATTTT. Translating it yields CSVEIAASGVHLSTDTQYF.

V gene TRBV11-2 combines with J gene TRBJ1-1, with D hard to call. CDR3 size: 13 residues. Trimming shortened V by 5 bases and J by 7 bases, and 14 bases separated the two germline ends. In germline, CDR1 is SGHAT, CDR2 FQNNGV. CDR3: CASSLWSVFEAFF. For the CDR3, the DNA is TGTGCCAGCAGCCTCTGGTCGGTTTTTGAAGCTTTCTTT.

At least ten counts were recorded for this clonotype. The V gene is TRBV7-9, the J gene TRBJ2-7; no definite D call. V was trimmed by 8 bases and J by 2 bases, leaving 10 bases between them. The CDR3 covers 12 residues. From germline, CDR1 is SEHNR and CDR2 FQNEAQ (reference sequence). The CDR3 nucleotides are TGTGCCAGCGGGCTTGGGGCCTACGAGCAGTACTTC. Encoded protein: CASGLGAYEQYF.

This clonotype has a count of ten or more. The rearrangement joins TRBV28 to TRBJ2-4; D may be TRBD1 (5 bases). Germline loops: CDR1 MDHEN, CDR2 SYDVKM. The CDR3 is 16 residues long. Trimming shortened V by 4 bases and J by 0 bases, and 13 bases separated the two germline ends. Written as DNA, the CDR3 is TGTGCCAGCAGTTCGGACAACGACCGAGCCAAAAACATTCAGTACTTC. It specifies CASSSDNDRAKNIQYF.

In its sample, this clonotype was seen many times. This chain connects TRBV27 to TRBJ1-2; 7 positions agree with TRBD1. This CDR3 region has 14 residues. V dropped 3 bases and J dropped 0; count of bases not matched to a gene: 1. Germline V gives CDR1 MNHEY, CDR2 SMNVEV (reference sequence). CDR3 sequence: CASSFDRANYGYTF. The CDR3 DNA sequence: TGTGCCAGCAGTTTCGACAGGGCTAACTATGGCTACACCTTC.

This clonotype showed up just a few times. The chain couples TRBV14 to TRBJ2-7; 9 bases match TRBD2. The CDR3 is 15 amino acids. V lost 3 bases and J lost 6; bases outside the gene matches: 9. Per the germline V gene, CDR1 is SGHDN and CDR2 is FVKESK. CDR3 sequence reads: CASSHAGGLYFEQYF. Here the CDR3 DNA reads TGTGCCAGCAGCCATGCGGGGGGGCTGTATTTCGAGCAGTACTTC.

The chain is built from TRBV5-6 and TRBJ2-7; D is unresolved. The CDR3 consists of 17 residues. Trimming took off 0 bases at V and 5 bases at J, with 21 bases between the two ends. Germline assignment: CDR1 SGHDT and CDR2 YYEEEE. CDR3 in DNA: TGTGCCAGCAGCTTGGTATGGGTTATGTACGGAGACAACGAGCAGTACTTC. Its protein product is CASSLVWVMYGDNEQYF.

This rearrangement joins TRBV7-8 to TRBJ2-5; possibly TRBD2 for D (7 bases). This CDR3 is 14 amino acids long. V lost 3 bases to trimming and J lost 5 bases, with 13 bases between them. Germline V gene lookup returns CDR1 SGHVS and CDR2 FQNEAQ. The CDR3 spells CASSFRGARETQYF. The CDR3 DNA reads TGTGCCAGCAGCTTCCGGGGGGCACGGGAGACCCAGTACTTC.

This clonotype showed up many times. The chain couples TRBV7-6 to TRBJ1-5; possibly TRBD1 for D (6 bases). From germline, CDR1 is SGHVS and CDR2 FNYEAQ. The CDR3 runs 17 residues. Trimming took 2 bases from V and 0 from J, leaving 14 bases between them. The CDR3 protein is CASSLRETGASNQPQHF. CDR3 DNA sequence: TGTGCCAGCAGCTTACGGGAGACAGGAGCTAGCAATCAGCCCCAGCATTTT.

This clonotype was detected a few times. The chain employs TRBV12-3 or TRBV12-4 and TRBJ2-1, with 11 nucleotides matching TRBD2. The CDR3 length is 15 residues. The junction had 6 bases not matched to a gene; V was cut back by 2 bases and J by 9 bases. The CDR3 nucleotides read TGTGCCAGCAGTTTACTAGCGGGGGGTTTAACTGAGCAGTTCTTC. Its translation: CASSLLAGGLTEQFF.

CDR3 region: CSVQSQVPGELFF. CDR3 DNA sequence: TGCAGCGTCCAAAGCCAGGTTCCCGGGGAGCTGTTTTTT. The rearrangement uses TRBV29-1 and TRBJ2-2; D remains unclear. Germline assignment: CDR1 SQVTM and CDR2 ANQGSEA. The CDR3 runs to 13 residues. The V end lost 6 bases, the J end lost 6 bases, and 14 bases lay between the germline ends.

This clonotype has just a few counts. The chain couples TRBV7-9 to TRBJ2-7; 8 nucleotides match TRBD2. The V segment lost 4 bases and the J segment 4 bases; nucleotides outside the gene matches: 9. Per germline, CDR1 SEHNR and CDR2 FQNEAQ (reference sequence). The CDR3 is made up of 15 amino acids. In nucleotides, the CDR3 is TGTGCCAGCAGCTCCCCAGCGGGGGTGGGTTACGAGCAGTACTTC. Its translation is CASSSPAGVGYEQYF. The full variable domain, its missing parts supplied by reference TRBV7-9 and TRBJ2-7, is DTGVSQNPRHKITKRGQNVTFRCDPISEHNRLYWYRQTLGQGPEFLTYFQNEAQLEKSRLLSDRFSAERPKGSFSTLEIQRTEQGDSAMYLCASSSPAGVGYEQYFGPGTRLTVT.

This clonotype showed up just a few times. CDR3 residues: CASSRLRGLAGGQETQYF. As DNA, the CDR3 is TGTGCCAGCAGCCGACTCCGGGGACTAGCGGGGGGGCAAGAGACCCAGTACTTC. This chain connects TRBV14 to TRBJ2-5; TRBD2 aligns across 16 bases. Germline V gene data show CDR1 as SGHDN and CDR2 as FVKESK. This CDR3 contains 18 residues. V was clipped by 4 bases and J by 2 bases; unmatched bases: 7.